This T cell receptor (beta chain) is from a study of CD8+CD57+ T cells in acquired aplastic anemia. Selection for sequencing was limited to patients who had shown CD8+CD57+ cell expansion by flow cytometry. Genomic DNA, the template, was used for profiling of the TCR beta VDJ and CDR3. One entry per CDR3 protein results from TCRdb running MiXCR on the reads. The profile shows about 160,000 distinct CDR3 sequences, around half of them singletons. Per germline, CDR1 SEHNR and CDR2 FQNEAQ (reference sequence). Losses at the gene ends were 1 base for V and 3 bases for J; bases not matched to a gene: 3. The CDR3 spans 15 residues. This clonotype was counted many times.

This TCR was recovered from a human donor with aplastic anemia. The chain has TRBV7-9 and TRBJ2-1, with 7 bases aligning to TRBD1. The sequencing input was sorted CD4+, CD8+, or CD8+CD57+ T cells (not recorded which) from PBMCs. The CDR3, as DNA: TGTGCCAGCAGCTTAGGGGACAGACACTACAATGAGCAGTTCTTC. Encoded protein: CASSLGDRHYNEQFF. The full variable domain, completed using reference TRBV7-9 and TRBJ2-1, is DTGVSQNPRHKITKRGQNVTFRCDPISEHNRLYWYRQTLGQGPEFLTYFQNEAQLEKSRLLSDRFSAERPKGSFSTLEIQRTEQGDSAMYLCASSLGDRHYNEQFFGPGTRLTVL.